The present T cell receptor beta chain was sequenced within a study of blood T cells in healthy people across ages. The CDR3 runs to 16 residues. Germline lookup yields CDR1 LGHNA and CDR2 YNFKEQ. Trimming removed 1 base from V and 7 bases from J; junction bases left unmatched: 8. A J-beta primer mix and a sample-barcoded 5' primer were used in a second PCR of roughly 7 to 12 cycles. The authors tagged each cDNA molecule using a template-switch adaptor with 12 random nucleotides. TCRdb passed the 5' RACE reads through MiXCR, listing each CDR3 protein once. The sample has about 1.4 million distinct CDR3 sequences; approximately 59% are singletons. Regarding the study as a whole: PBMC samples, being unsorted, prevented any conclusive comparison of naive and antigen-experienced cells.

In regard to this clonotype: The antigen is not known.

Sample donors were healthy Caucasian individuals that came from Russia, aged about 6 to 100. The sequencing input was blood. This TCR was sampled from a man aged 18 to 35 in good health. J is TRBJ2-1 and V is TRBV4-2; TRBD2 agrees at 9 bases. Written as DNA, the CDR3 is TGTGCCAGCAGCCAAGTAACCCAGCGGGAGGTGAATGAGCAGTTCTTC. It encodes CASSQVTQREVNEQFF.